This T cell receptor (beta chain) was recovered during a study of chemoradiotherapy in HPV16-positive cancers. The method was immunoSEQ multiplex PCR; TCRdb's version includes in-frame clones alone and lacks a portion of them. The repertoire consists of 13,000 or so clones, with approximately 70% occurring once and the leading ten covering approximately 18%. Study-wide results and limits: During treatment, candidate HPV-specific clones and E7-related motifs expanded in tumor. Functional assays defining HPV-specific T cells used only a couple of HPV16-positive patients.

A remark on this clone: What it binds is unknown.

From germline, CDR1 is MNHEY and CDR2 SVGAGI. The CDR3 loop spans 14 amino acids. Trimming cost V 8 bases and J 6 bases, with 19 bases left between them. This chain joins TRBV6-5 and TRBJ1-1; D remains unclear. The sample was collected from a patient who underwent chemoradiotherapy. This sequence originates from a human donor with HPV-associated anogenital cancer. The CDR3 region has the DNA TGTGCCAGCCTCCCCATGTCGGGGATCGCTGAAGCTTTCTTT. Translated, it gives CASLPMSGIAEAFF.